The 21 T cell receptor beta chains in this list originate from one sample, sequenced in a study of siplizumab effects on memory and regulatory T cells (dated by TCRdb to the late 2010s). The method was the immunoSEQ multiplex PCR assay. Not all clones reach the TCRdb copy of this immuneACCESS table, which keeps in-frame sequences only. Checked studies attribute under half of the gap to unresolved V genes and leave the rest unexplained. The sample table holds about 100,000 clones, of which about nine tenths were seen once. About 0.15% of the sample is taken by the ten largest. Source material: CD4+ T cells sorted from blood. Receptors originate from a human donor in good health.

This chain links TRBV2 with TRBJ2-1; D is perhaps TRBD1 (6 bases). Germline CDR1 SNHLY, CDR2 FYNNEI. The CDR3 has 11 amino acids. Trimming took off 6 bases at V and 16 bases at J, with 16 bases between the two ends. Here the CDR3 reads CASRLRDTDFF. CDR3 sequence (DNA): TGTGCCAGCAGACTCCGGGACACGGACTTCTTC.

The genes are TRBV10-3 and TRBJ2-2; 7 nucleotides line up with TRBD2. The CDR3 covers 16 residues. V shed 0 bases, J shed 4 bases, and the junction held 5 bases outside the gene matches. The germline CDR1 and CDR2 sequences are ENHRY and SYGVKD. In nucleotides, the CDR3 is TGTGCCATCAGTGAGTCTGGGGGGGGGATCACCGGGGAGCTGTTTTTT. This sequence encodes CAISESGGGITGELFF.

The J gene is TRBJ2-7, the V gene TRBV6-6, with D possibly called TRBD1 or TRBD2 (5 bases each). The CDR3 contains 15 residues. With 7 bases removed from V and 2 bases from J, the gap between germline ends came to 18 bases. The V gene's germline CDR1 is MNHNY and CDR2 SVGAGI (reference sequence). As DNA, the CDR3 is TGTGCCAGCACCCCAGGGCAATACGGGGCCTACGAGCAGTACTTC. This encodes CASTPGQYGAYEQYF.

The genes are TRBV6-5 and TRBJ1-1; D gene unclear. Trimming stripped 0 bases from V and 7 bases from J, with 12 bases between. This CDR3 is 14 amino acids long. Germline V gene lookup returns CDR1 MNHEY and CDR2 SVGAGI. CDR3 nucleotides: TGTGCCAGCAGTTACTCGGTTTATGCAGTTGAAGCTTTCTTT. It specifies CASSYSVYAVEAFF.

The chain combines TRBV12-5 with TRBJ1-2, with 7 bases lining up with TRBD1. V shed 6 bases and J 4 bases; nucleotides not matched to a gene: 5. CDR1 is LGHNT, CDR2 FRNRAP, per germline. This CDR3 spans 13 amino acids. The CDR3 loop reads CASGRQGGYGYTF. Written as DNA, the CDR3 is TGTGCTAGTGGGAGACAGGGAGGCTATGGCTACACCTTC.

This sequence joins TRBV19 and TRBJ1-2, with D possibly being TRBD1 (6 bases). The CDR3 runs 14 residues. Per germline, CDR1 LNHDA and CDR2 SQIVND (reference sequence). Trimming cost V 3 bases and J 4 bases, with 12 bases left between them. The DNA of the CDR3 is TGTGCCAGTAGTATGGTTGGACAGTTCTATGGCTACACCTTC. This codes for CASSMVGQFYGYTF.

This chain connects TRBV20-1 to TRBJ2-5; D gene uncertain. The length of the CDR3 is 11 residues. Germline V gives CDR1 DFQATT, CDR2 SNEGSKA (reference sequence). CDR3 DNA sequence: TGCAGCCCCCGAGGAAAAGAGACCCAGTACTTC. Translating gives CSPRGKETQYF.

V and J are TRBV5-1 and TRBJ2-5; 12 bases match TRBD1. With the DNA end fitting TRBJ2-7 better, the J assignment may be wrong. Germline assignment: CDR1 SGHRS and CDR2 YFSETQ. The CDR3 totals 15 residues. The CDR3 DNA follows: TGCGCCAGCAGCTTGGTGGGACAGGGGGCAGGCGAGCAGTACTTC. Protein: CASSLVGQGAGEQYF.

This chain connects TRBV6-1 to TRBJ1-2; D is possibly TRBD1 (6 bases). The CDR3 totals 13 residues. Deletions cut 2 bases from V and 8 bases from J, with 12 bases between. Germline V CDR1 and CDR2: MNHNS, SASEGT. For the CDR3, the DNA is TGTGCCAGCAGTGAATCTGGACAGTGGGGCTACACCTTC. Translating gives CASSESGQWGYTF.

The V call is TRBV7-2, the J call TRBJ1-5, with D possibly TRBD1 on 5 matching bases. Trimming took 7 bases from V and 4 from J, leaving 14 bases between them. From germline, CDR1 is SGHTA and CDR2 FQGNSA. The CDR3 has 14 residues. The chain's CDR3 is CASTPGGGNQPQHF. For the CDR3, the DNA is TGTGCCAGCACCCCGGGGGGGGGTAATCAGCCCCAGCATTTT.

This clone was recorded a few times. V usage is TRBV29-1 and J usage is TRBJ2-5; 8 bases align to TRBD1. Germline trimming cut 4 bases from V and 6 bases from J; bases unmatched to any gene: 10. The CDR3 is made up of 14 amino acids. Germline V gene data show CDR1 as SQVTM and CDR2 as ANQGSEA. As DNA, the CDR3 is TGCAGCGTTGGTCGCGATCAGGGGGCAAAGACCCAGTACTTC. Translating it yields CSVGRDQGAKTQYF.

This clone was seen only once. Here the CDR3 DNA reads TGTGCCAGCAGCTTAGCGCGCGTTGGAAACACCATATATTTT. Translation gives CASSLARVGNTIYF. J is TRBJ1-3 and V is TRBV7-2; no reliable D call. This CDR3 spans 14 amino acids. Germline lookup yields CDR1 SGHTA and CDR2 FQGNSA. The ends were cut back, 0 bases at V and 3 bases at J, with 6 bases in the middle.

V gene TRBV10-3 combines with J gene TRBJ1-4, with 7 nucleotides matching TRBD1. The J segment lost 4 bases and the V segment lost 4 bases, leaving 3 bases of the junction unmatched. Per germline, CDR1 ENHRY and CDR2 SYGVKD. This CDR3 has 14 residues. The chain's CDR3 is CAISGGQSNEKLFF. The CDR3 DNA reads as TGTGCCATCAGTGGGGGACAGAGTAATGAAAAACTGTTTTTT.

The V gene is TRBV5-1, the J gene TRBJ2-2; weak D call: TRBD1 (6 bases). The CDR3 contains 15 residues. Germline CDR1 and CDR2: SGHRS and YFSETQ. V was shortened by 4 bases and J by 5 bases, with 15 bases between the two germline ends. This chain's CDR3 is CASSGRGLGTGELFF. The CDR3 DNA reads as TGCGCCAGCAGCGGCAGGGGCCTCGGGACCGGGGAGCTGTTTTTT.

The V gene is TRBV27, the J gene TRBJ2-2; a possible D gene is TRBD2 (7 bases). V gave up 8 bases and J gave up 5 bases, with 18 bases separating them. The germline V gene has CDR1 MNHEY and CDR2 SMNVEV (reference sequence). The CDR3 length is 15 residues. CDR3 loop: CASSPAGAGTGELFF. The CDR3 DNA reads as TGTGCCAGCTCCCCCGCGGGGGCGGGGACCGGGGAGCTGTTTTTT.

The table lists this clone with a count of one. The chain links TRBV11-2 to TRBJ2-5, with TRBD1 matching 8 bases. This CDR3 has 13 amino acids. Germline V gene sequence: CDR1 SGHAT, CDR2 FQNNGV. Germline trimming cut 5 bases from V and 5 bases from J; bases unmatched to any gene: 4. CDR3 protein: CASSKTGAETQYF. The CDR3 DNA reads TGTGCCAGCAGCAAGACAGGGGCCGAGACCCAGTACTTC.

This clone was counted a few times. The CDR3 is CASSFASGGPVNEQYF. CDR3 nucleotides: TGTGCCAGCAGCTTCGCCAGCGGGGGCCCTGTTAACGAGCAGTACTTC. The chain carries TRBV7-9 and TRBJ2-7, with 8 bases identical to TRBD2. The CDR3 has 16 amino acids. J gave up 5 bases and V 3 bases, and 12 bases lay outside the gene matches. Germline V lookup: CDR1 SEHNR, CDR2 FQNEAQ (reference sequence).

J is TRBJ2-1 and V is TRBV7-3; unclear D gene. The CDR3 contains 13 residues. Germline CDR1 is SGHTA and CDR2 is FQGTGA. With 5 bases removed from V and 7 bases from J, the gap between germline ends came to 12 bases. The CDR3 sequence is CASSNGPSNEQFF. The DNA of the CDR3 is TGTGCCAGCAGCAACGGCCCTTCAAATGAGCAGTTCTTC.

CDR3 amino acids: CASSLSHEETQYF. CDR3 nucleotides: TGCGCCAGCAGCTTGTCGCATGAAGAGACCCAGTACTTC. The chain combines TRBV5-1 with TRBJ2-5, with unresolved D. Germline loops: CDR1 SGHRS, CDR2 YFSETQ. This CDR3 has 13 amino acids. V was trimmed by 1 base and J by 3 bases, leaving 7 bases between them.

The gene calls are TRBV7-6 and TRBJ2-2, with 9 bases fitting TRBD1. Trimming at V came to 4 bases and at J to 3 bases, leaving 3 bases not matched to a gene. CDR1 is SGHVS, CDR2 FNYEAQ, per germline. CDR3 length: 15 residues. The CDR3 protein is CASSYRGRDTGELFF. Here the CDR3 DNA reads TGTGCCAGCAGCTACAGGGGGCGCGACACCGGGGAGCTGTTTTTT.

The gene calls are TRBV7-2 and TRBJ2-7, with a tentative D call TRBD2 (6 bases). The CDR3 loop spans 16 amino acids. V was clipped by 4 bases and J by 3 bases, with 19 bases between them. Looked up from germline, CDR1 is SGHTA and CDR2 is FQGNSA. CDR3 DNA: TGTGCCAGCAGCTCCGAGGCGGGACTGCCCTTCTACGAGCAGTACTTC. Translated, it gives CASSSEAGLPFYEQYF.